This passage covers 19 T cell receptor beta chains from one sample sequenced in a study of Graves' ophthalmopathy and Graves' hyperthyroidism. As the template, RNA transcripts were used to amplify TCR beta CDR3 regions. The first-round RT-PCR employed HTBI primers together with the Qiagen OneStep RT-PCR kit. A multiplex PCR was then performed as the second round. One entry per CDR3 protein, called by TCRdb with MiXCR from the multiplex PCR reads. This table holds a few hundred thousand distinct CDR3 sequences, 17% found once. Sequenced sample: peripheral blood. Receptor source: an adult woman with stable Graves' hyperthyroidism.

This clonotype has ten or more counts. The J gene is TRBJ1-2, the V gene TRBV5-1; D not resolved. The CDR3 spans 13 residues. Trimming shortened V by 2 bases and J by 3 bases, and 8 bases separated the two germline ends. CDR1 SGHRS and CDR2 YFSETQ come from the germline V gene. The CDR3 protein is CASSFDGDYGYTF. CDR3 sequence (DNA): TGCGCCAGCAGCTTCGACGGGGACTATGGCTACACCTTC.

This clonotype has at least ten counts. The CDR3 here is CASSLDGGGRLETQYF. The CDR3 DNA follows: TGTGCCAGCAGCTTAGACGGGGGAGGGAGGCTAGAGACCCAGTACTTC. The chain has TRBV7-2 and TRBJ2-5; 7 nucleotides agree with TRBD2. J lost 4 bases, V lost 1 base, and 9 bases had no gene match. This CDR3 contains 16 residues. CDR1 and CDR2 (germline): SGHTA, FQGNSA.

In this sample, this clonotype turned up once. The chain recombines TRBV29-1 with TRBJ2-7; no firm D call. The V and J ends lost 2 bases and 0 bases respectively, with 8 bases between them. The V gene's germline CDR1 is SQVTM and CDR2 ANQGSEA. The CDR3 has 13 residues. CDR3 DNA: TGCAGCGTTGAATGGGGTAGCTCCTACGAGCAGTACTTC. Its protein product is CSVEWGSSYEQYF.

This clonotype was detected ten times or more. The chain has TRBV2 and TRBJ2-2; D gene uncertain. The CDR3 covers 14 residues. Trimming took off 7 bases at V and 7 bases at J, with 16 bases between the two ends. CDR1 is SNHLY and CDR2 is FYNNEI in the germline V gene. The chain's CDR3 is CASKKDPLGGELFF. CDR3 bases: TGTGCCAGCAAGAAGGACCCCCTAGGCGGGGAGCTGTTTTTT.

In this sample, this clonotype turned up many times. This CDR3 is missing its conserved last phenylalanine or tryptophan, likely due to a read error. This chain joins TRBV29-1 and TRBJ1-1; D perhaps matches TRBD1 (6 bases). V gave up 6 bases and J gave up 4 bases, with 15 bases separating them. Germline assignment: CDR1 SQVTM and CDR2 ANQGSEA. This CDR3 spans 13 amino acids. CDR3 loop: CSVDSAQGTEAFS. CDR3 nucleotides: TGCAGCGTCGACAGCGCACAGGGCACTGAAGCTTTCTCT.

The sample holds a few counts of this clonotype. A much larger clone differs from this one at a single base, so this may be a read error. The CDR3 does not close with the conserved phenylalanine or tryptophan, likely indicating a read error. This chain connects TRBV28 to TRBJ1-1; the D gene is possibly TRBD1 (5 bases). The germline gives CDR1 MDHEN, CDR2 SYDVKM. Trimming pared 10 bases from V and 4 bases from J, leaving 10 bases between. This CDR3 comprises 11 residues. The CDR3 protein is CATDGATEAFL. The CDR3 coding sequence is TGTGCCACGGACGGGGCCACTGAAGCTTTCTTG.

This clonotype was picked up many times. Just one base apart from a much larger clone, this may be a read error. This chain joins TRBV6-5 and TRBJ1-1, with a weak D call TRBD1 (6 bases). The V gene's germline CDR1 is MNHEY and CDR2 SVGAGI. The CDR3 runs to 13 residues. The CDR3 reads CAGSSRPDSEAFF. CDR3 nucleotide sequence: TGTGCCGGCAGTTCCCGACCGGACAGTGAAGCTTTCTTT.

This clonotype was counted a few times. This may be a read error: a much more frequent sequence differs by one nucleotide. The conserved closing phenylalanine or tryptophan is absent in this CDR3, likely reflecting a read error. The rearrangement links TRBV7-2 to TRBJ2-7, with unresolved D. Looked up from germline, CDR1 is SGHTA and CDR2 is FQGNSA. CDR3 length: 13 amino acids. V lost 5 bases and J lost 1, with 9 bases in between. CDR3 residues: CASSPGYSYEQYL. CDR3 nucleotides: TGTGCCAGCAGCCCCGGGTATTCCTACGAGCAGTACCTC.

This clonotype was seen many times. The rearrangement uses TRBV6-1 and TRBJ2-5; D perhaps matches TRBD1 (6 bases). Trimming left V 2 bases short and J 4 bases short, with 14 bases between. Germline V gene lookup returns CDR1 MNHNS and CDR2 SASEGT. The length of the CDR3 is 15 residues. CDR3 protein: CASSESVRGGETQYF. Written as DNA, the CDR3 is TGTGCCAGCAGTGAATCGGTACGAGGGGGAGAGACCCAGTACTTC.

This clonotype came up many times. The gene calls are TRBV6-1 and TRBJ2-7, with 9 nucleotides matching TRBD2. The ends lost 0 bases at V and 3 bases at J; junction bases unmatched: 3. The CDR3 loop spans 15 amino acids. CDR1 is MNHNS, CDR2 SASEGT, per germline. CDR3 protein: CASSEAGTSSYEQYF. Written as DNA, the CDR3 is TGTGCCAGCAGTGAAGCCGGGACTAGCAGCTACGAGCAGTACTTC.

V and J are TRBV10-3 and TRBJ2-2; 9 nucleotides line up with TRBD1. The junction had 4 bases not matched to a gene; V was cut back by 4 bases and J by 4 bases. Germline V gene lookup returns CDR1 ENHRY and CDR2 SYGVKD. CDR3 length: 15 amino acids. The CDR3 loop reads CAISATGGTTGELFF. In DNA, the CDR3 is TGTGCCATCAGTGCCACAGGGGGCACCACCGGGGAGCTGTTTTTT.

This clonotype has at least ten counts. The genes are TRBV12-3 or TRBV12-4 and TRBJ1-2, with TRBD1 as a possible D gene (5 bases). This CDR3 is built from 15 residues. V was pared by 7 bases and J by 2 bases, with 17 bases between. Here the CDR3 DNA reads TGTGCCAGCACCCTACAGGCTCTTGTAAACTATGGCTACACCTTC. Its protein product is CASTLQALVNYGYTF.

This clonotype was counted many times. The V and J genes are TRBV6-1 and TRBJ1-2; D not certain. This CDR3 is 12 amino acids long. Germline loops: CDR1 MNHNS, CDR2 SASEGT. With 6 bases removed from V and 7 bases from J, the gap between germline ends came to 12 bases. As DNA, the CDR3 is TGTGCCAGCAGGGACTACCCAAGTGGCTACACCTTC. As protein: CASRDYPSGYTF.

This clonotype was recorded many times. The chain combines TRBV11-2 with TRBJ2-7; 11 bases agree with TRBD2. This CDR3 contains 14 residues. Germline CDR1 SGHAT, CDR2 FQNNGV. V trimming: 7 bases; J trimming: 7 bases; junction bases outside the gene matches: 9. In nucleotides, the CDR3 is TGTGCCAGCACCCATAGCGGGAGGGCACGGGAGCAGTACTTC. Encoded protein: CASTHSGRAREQYF.

Only a few counts were recorded for this clonotype. The V gene is TRBV19, the J gene TRBJ1-5, with TRBD1 as a possible D gene (6 bases). Germline CDR1 reads LNHDA; CDR2 reads SQIVND (reference sequence). This CDR3 is built from 15 residues. The V and J ends lost 4 bases and 7 bases respectively, with 17 bases between them. CDR3 bases: TGTGCCAGTAGTACTACACGGGGGGCCAGGCAGCCCCAGCATTTT. Translated: CASSTTRGARQPQHF.

This clonotype was counted a single time. A much larger clonotype is one base distant, so this may be a read error. The rearrangement uses TRBV6-1 and TRBJ2-7, with 12 nucleotides matching TRBD1. CDR3 length equals 15 residues. With 7 bases clipped from V and 9 bases from J, the junction kept 13 bases outside the gene matches. Germline V CDR1 and CDR2: MNHNS, SASEGT. The CDR3 bases are TGTGCCAGCACCTCACCGGGACAGGGGGCTAAGGTGCAGTACTTC. It translates to CASTSPGQGAKVQYF.

This clonotype was seen more than once but under ten times. A clone one base away is much larger, so this may be a read error. The chain couples TRBV2 to TRBJ1-3; possible D gene TRBD1, 6 bases. In germline, CDR1 is SNHLY, CDR2 FYNNEI. Trimming shortened V by 8 bases and J by 2 bases, and 10 bases separated the two germline ends. The CDR3 extends over 13 amino acids. CDR3 sequence: CASRTVPGNTIYF. CDR3 bases: TGTGCCAGCCGGACAGTCCCTGGAAACACCATATATTTT. Using reference TRBV2 and TRBJ1-3 for the parts outside the CDR3, the full variable domain is EPEVTQTPSHQVTQMGQEVILRCVPISNHLYFYWYRQILGQKVEFLVSFYNNEISEKSEIFDDQFSVERPDGSNFTLKIRSTKLEDSAMYFCASRTVPGNTIYFGEGSWLTVV.

This clonotype has a count of ten or more. The V gene is TRBV6-5, the J gene TRBJ1-5, with 10 nucleotides matching TRBD1. Germline V gene sequence: CDR1 MNHEY, CDR2 SVGAGI. The CDR3 consists of 16 residues. V lost 5 bases and J lost 1; bases outside the gene matches: 5. The CDR3 region is CASSRDRGLSNQPQHF. CDR3 in DNA: TGTGCCAGCAGTCGGGACAGGGGTTTAAGCAATCAGCCCCAGCATTTT.

The chain carries TRBV12-3 or TRBV12-4 and TRBJ2-7, with 7 bases that match TRBD2. The CDR3 covers 13 residues. The J segment lost 7 bases and the V segment lost 6 bases, leaving 9 bases of the junction unmatched. This chain's CDR3 is CASSRTSILEQYF. CDR3 DNA sequence: TGTGCCAGCAGCAGGACTAGTATATTGGAGCAGTACTTC.